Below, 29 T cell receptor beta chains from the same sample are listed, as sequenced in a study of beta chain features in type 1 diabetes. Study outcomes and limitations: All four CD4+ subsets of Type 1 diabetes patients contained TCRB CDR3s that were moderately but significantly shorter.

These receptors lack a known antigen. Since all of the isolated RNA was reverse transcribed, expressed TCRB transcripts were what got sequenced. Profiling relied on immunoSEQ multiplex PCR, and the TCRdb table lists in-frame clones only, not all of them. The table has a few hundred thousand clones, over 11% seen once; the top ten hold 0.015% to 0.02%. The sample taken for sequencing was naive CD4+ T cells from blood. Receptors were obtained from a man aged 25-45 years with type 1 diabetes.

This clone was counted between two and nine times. The CDR3 loop reads CASSPMDNSFEPQHF. CDR3 DNA: TGTGCCAGCTCACCAATGGACAACAGCTTCGAGCCCCAGCATTTT. The chain is built from TRBV18 and TRBJ1-5; TRBD1 might be the D (5 bases). With 2 bases removed from V and 8 bases from J, the gap between germline ends came to 16 bases. CDR3 length equals 15 residues. The V gene's germline CDR1 is KGHSH and CDR2 LQKENI.

The CDR3 sequence: CASSYSNAGLGQPQHF. Written as DNA, the CDR3 is TGTGCCAGCAGTTACTCGAACGCGGGTCTGGGTCAGCCCCAGCATTTT. This chain connects TRBV6-6 to TRBJ1-5, with no clear D. V lost 0 bases, J lost 6 bases, and 15 bases lay in between. Germline CDR1 MNHNY, CDR2 SVGAGI (reference sequence). CDR3 length equals 16 residues.

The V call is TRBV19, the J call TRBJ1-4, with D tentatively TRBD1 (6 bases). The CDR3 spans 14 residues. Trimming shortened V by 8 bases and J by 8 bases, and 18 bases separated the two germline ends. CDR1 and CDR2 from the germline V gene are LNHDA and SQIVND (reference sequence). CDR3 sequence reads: CASLSGGRNEKLFF. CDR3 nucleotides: TGTGCCAGTCTCAGCGGGGGGCGCAACGAAAAACTGTTTTTT.

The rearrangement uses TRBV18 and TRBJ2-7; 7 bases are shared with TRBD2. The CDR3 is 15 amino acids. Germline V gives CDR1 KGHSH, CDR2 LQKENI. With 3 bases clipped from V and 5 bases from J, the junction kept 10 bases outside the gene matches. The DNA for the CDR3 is TGTGCCAGCTCACCGGGCGGGAGCCCTGGTAACGAGCAGTACTTC. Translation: CASSPGGSPGNEQYF. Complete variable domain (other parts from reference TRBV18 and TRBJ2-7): NAGVMQNPRHLVRRRGQEARLRCSPMKGHSHVYWYRQLPEEGLKFMVYLQKENIIDESGMPKERFSAEFPKEGPSILRIQQVVRGDSAAYFCASSPGGSPGNEQYFGPGTRLTVT.

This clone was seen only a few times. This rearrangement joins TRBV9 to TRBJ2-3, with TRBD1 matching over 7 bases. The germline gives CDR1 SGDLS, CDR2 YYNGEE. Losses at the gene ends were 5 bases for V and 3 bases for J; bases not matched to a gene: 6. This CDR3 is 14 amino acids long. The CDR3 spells CASRGDRETDTQYF. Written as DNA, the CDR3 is TGTGCCAGCAGGGGCGACAGGGAGACAGATACGCAGTATTTT.

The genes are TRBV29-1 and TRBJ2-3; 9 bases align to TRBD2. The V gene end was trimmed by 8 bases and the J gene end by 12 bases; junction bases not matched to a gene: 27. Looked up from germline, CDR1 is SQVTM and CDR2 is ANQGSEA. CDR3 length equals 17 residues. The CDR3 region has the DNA TGCAGCTTCGGGTGGCGGGGGGGCACTTTTCGCAGCAAGGAACAGTATTTT. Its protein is CSFGWRGGTFRSKEQYF.

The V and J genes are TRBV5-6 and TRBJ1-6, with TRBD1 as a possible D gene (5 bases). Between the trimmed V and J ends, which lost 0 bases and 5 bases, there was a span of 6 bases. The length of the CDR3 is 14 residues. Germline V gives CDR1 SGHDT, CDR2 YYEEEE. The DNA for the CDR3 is TGTGCCAGCAGCTTGGCAGGGAATAATTCACCCCTCCACTTT. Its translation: CASSLAGNNSPLHF.

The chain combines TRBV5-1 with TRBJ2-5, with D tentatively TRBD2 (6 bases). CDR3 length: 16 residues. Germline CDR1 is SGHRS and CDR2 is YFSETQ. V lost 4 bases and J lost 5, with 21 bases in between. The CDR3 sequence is CASSGTGTPSGETQYF. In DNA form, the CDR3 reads TGCGCCAGCAGCGGAACCGGGACTCCGAGCGGGGAGACCCAGTACTTC.

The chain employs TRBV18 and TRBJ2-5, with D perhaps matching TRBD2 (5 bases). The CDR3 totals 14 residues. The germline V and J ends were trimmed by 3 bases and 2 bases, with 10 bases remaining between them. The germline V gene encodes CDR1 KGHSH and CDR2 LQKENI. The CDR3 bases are TGTGCCAGCTCACCGGGAGAGGGACAAGAGACCCAGTACTTC. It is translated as CASSPGEGQETQYF.

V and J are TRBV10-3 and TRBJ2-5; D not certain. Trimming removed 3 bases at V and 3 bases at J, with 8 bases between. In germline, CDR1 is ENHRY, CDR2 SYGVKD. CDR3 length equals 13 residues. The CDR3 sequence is CAISEQREETQYF. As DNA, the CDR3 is TGTGCCATCAGTGAACAGAGAGAAGAGACCCAGTACTTC.

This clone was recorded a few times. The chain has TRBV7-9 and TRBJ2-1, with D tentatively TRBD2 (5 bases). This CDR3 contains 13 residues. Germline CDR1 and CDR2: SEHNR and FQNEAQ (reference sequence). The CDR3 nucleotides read TGTGCAACGGGTAGCAGCGGACACAATGAGCAGTTCTTC. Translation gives CATGSSGHNEQFF.

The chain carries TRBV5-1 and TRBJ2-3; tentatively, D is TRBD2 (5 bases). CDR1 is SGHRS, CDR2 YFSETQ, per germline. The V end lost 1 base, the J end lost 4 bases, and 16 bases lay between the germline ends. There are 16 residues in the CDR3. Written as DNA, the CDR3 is TGCGCCAGCAGCTTGCGGGCCCCCCAGAGGGCAGATACGCAGTATTTT. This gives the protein CASSLRAPQRADTQYF.

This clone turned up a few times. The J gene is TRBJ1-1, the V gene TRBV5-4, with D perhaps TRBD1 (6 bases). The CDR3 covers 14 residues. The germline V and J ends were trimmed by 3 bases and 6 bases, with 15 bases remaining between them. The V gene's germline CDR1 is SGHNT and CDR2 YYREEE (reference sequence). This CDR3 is CASSWKGRGSEAFF. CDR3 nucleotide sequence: TGTGCCAGCAGCTGGAAGGGAAGGGGGTCTGAAGCTTTCTTT.

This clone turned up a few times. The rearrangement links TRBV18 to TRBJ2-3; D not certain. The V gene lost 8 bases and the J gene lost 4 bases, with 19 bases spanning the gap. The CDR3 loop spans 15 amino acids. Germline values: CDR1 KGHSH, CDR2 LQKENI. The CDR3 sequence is CASPKSSQSADTQYF. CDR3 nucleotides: TGTGCCAGCCCCAAATCCTCTCAGAGCGCAGATACGCAGTATTTT.

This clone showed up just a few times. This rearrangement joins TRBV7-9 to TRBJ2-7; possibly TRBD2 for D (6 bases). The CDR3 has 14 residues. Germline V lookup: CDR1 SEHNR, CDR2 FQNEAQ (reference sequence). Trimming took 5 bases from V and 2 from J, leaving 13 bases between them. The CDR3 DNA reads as TGTGCCAGCAGCCATCGCGGGACTGCCTACGAGCAGTACTTC. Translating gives CASSHRGTAYEQYF. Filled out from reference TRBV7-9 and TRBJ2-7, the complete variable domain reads DTGVSQNPRHKITKRGQNVTFRCDPISEHNRLYWYRQTLGQGPEFLTYFQNEAQLEKSRLLSDRFSAERPKGSFSTLEIQRTEQGDSAMYLCASSHRGTAYEQYFGPGTRLTVT.

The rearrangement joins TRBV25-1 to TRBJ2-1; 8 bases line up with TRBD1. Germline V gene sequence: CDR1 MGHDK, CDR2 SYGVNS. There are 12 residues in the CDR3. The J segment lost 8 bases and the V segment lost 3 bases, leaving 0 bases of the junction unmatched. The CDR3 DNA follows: TGTGCCAGCAGTGAGGACAGGGATGAGCAGTTCTTC. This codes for CASSEDRDEQFF.

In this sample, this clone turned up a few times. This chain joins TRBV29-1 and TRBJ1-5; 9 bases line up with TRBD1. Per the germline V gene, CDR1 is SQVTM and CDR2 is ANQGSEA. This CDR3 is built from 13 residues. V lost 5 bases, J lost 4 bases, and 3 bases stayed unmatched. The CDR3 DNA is TGCAGCGTTTCTGACAGGGGGAATCAGCCCCAGCATTTT. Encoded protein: CSVSDRGNQPQHF.

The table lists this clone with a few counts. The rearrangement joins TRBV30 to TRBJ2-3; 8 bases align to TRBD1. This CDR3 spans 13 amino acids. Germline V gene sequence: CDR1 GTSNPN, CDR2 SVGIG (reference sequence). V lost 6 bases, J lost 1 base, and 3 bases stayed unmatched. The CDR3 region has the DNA TGTGCCTGTGACAGGGGCGGCACAGATACGCAGTATTTT. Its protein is CACDRGGTDTQYF. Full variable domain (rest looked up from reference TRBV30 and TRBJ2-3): SQTIHQWPATLVQPVGSPLSLECTVEGTSNPNLYWYRQAAGRGLQLLFYSVGIGQISSEVPQNLSASRPQDRQFILSSKKLLLSDSGFYLCACDRGGTDTQYFGPGTRLTVL.

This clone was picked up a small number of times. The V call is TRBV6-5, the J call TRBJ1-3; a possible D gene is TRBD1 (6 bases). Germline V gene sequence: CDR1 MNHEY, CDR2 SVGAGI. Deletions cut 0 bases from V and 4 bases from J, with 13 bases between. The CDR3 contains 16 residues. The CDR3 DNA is TGTGCCAGCAGTTACTCGTCAGGGGCGCAAGGAAACACCATATATTTT. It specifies CASSYSSGAQGNTIYF.

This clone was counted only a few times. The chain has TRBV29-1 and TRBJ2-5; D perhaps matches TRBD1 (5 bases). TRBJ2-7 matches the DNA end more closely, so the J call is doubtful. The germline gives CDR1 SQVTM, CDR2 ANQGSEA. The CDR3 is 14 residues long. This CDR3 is CSVAGQGGSYEQYF. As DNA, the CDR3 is TGCAGCGTTGCAGGGCAGGGCGGATCCTACGAGCAGTACTTC.

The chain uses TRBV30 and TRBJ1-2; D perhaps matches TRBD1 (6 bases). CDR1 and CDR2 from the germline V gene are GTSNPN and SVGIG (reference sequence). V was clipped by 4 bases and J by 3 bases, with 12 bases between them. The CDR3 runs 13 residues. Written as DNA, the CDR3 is TGTGCCTGGACAGGGGATAGGGACTATGGCTACACCTTC. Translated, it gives CAWTGDRDYGYTF.

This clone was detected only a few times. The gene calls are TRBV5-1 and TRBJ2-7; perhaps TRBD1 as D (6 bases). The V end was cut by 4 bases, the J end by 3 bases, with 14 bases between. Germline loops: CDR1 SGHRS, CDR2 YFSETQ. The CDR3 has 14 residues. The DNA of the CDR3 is TGCGCCAGCAGCCCGACCCCGACAGGCTACGAGCAGTACTTC. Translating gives CASSPTPTGYEQYF. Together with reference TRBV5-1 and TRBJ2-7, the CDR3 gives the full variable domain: KAGVTQTPRYLIKTRGQQVTLSCSPISGHRSVSWYQQTPGQGLQFLFEYFSETQRNKGNFPGRFSGRQFSNSRSEMNVSTLELGDSALYLCASSPTPTGYEQYFGPGTRLTVT.

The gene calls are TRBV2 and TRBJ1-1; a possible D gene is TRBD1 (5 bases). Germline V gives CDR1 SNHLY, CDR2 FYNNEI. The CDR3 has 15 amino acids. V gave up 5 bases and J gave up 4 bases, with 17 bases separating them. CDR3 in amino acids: CASSLTGTIGTEAFF. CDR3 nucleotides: TGTGCCAGCAGTCTTACGGGGACTATAGGCACTGAAGCTTTCTTT.

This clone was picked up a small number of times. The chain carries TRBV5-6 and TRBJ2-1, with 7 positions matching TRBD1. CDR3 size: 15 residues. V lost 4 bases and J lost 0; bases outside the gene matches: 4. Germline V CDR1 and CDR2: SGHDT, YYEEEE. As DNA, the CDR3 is TGTGCCAGCAGCACGGGGACAGCCTCCTACAATGAGCAGTTCTTC. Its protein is CASSTGTASYNEQFF.

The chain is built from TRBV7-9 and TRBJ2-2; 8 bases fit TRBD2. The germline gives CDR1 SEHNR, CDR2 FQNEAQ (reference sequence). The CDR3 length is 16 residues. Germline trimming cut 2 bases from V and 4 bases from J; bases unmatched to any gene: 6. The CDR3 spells CASSLTSGPFTGELFF. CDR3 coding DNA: TGTGCCAGCAGCTTAACTAGCGGACCTTTCACCGGGGAGCTGTTTTTT.

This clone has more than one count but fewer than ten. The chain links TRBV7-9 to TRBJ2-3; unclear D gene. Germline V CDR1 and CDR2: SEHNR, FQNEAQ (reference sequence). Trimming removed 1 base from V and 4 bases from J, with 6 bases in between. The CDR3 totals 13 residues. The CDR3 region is CASSLDLSDTQYF. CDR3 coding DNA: TGTGCCAGCAGCTTAGACCTATCAGATACGCAGTATTTT.

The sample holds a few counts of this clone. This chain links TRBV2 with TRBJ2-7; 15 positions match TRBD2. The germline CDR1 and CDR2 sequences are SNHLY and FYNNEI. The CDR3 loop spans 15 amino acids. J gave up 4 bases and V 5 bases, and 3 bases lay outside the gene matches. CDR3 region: CASSRTSGGGYEQYF. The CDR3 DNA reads TGTGCCAGCAGTCGGACTAGCGGGGGGGGTTACGAGCAGTACTTC.

The CDR3 coding sequence is TGTGCCAGCAGTCGACAGGGGGGGGAGTTCACTGAAGCTTTCTTT. Translated: CASSRQGGEFTEAFF. The chain employs TRBV2 and TRBJ1-1; 9 nucleotides line up with TRBD1. The length of the CDR3 is 15 residues. After removal of 5 bases from V and 4 bases from J, the junction contained 8 bases not matched to a gene. CDR1 and CDR2 (germline): SNHLY, FYNNEI.

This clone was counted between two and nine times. The CDR3 nucleotides are TGTGCCAGCAGTCAGGGGAACTCCTACAATGAGCAGTTCTTC. Translating gives CASSQGNSYNEQFF. The chain couples TRBV11-3 to TRBJ2-1; D is possibly TRBD1 (6 bases). The CDR3 totals 14 residues. The V gene's germline CDR1 is SGHNT and CDR2 YENEEA. The ends were cut back, 6 bases at V and 0 bases at J, with 9 bases in the middle.